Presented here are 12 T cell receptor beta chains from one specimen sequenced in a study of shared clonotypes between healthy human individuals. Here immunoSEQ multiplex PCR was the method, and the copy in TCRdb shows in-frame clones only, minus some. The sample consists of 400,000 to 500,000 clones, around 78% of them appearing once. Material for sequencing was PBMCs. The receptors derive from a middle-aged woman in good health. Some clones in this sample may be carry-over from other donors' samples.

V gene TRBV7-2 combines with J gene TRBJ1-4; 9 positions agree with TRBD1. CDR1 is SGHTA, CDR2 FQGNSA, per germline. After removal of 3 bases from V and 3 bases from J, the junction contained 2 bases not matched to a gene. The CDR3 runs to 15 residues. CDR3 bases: TGTGCCAGCAGCTTCGACAGGGGGTCTAATGAAAAACTGTTTTTT. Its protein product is CASSFDRGSNEKLFF. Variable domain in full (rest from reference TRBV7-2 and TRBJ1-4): GAGVSQSPSNKVTEKGKDVELRCDPISGHTALYWYRQSLGQGLEFLIYFQGNSAPDKSGLPSDRFSAERTGGSVSTLTIQRTQQEDSAVYLCASSFDRGSNEKLFFGSGTQLSVL.

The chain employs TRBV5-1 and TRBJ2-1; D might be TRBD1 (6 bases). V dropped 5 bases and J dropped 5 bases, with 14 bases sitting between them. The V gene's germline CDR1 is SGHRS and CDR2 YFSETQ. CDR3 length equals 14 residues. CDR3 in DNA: TGCGCCAGCAGGATCCAGGGGTCGGACAATGAGCAGTTCTTC. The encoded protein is CASRIQGSDNEQFF.

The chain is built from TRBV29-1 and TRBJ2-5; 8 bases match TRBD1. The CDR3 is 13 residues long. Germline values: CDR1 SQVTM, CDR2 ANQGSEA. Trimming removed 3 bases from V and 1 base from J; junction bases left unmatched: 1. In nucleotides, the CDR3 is TGCAGCGTTGATCAGGGGGCCCAAGAGACCCAGTACTTC. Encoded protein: CSVDQGAQETQYF.

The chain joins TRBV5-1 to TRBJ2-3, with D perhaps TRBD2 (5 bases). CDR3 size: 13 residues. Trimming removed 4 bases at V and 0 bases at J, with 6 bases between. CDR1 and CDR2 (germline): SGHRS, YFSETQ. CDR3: CASSPGSTDTQYF. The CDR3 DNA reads TGCGCCAGCAGCCCGGGAAGCACAGATACGCAGTATTTT. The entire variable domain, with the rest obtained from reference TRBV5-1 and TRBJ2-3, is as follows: KAGVTQTPRYLIKTRGQQVTLSCSPISGHRSVSWYQQTPGQGLQFLFEYFSETQRNKGNFPGRFSGRQFSNSRSEMNVSTLELGDSALYLCASSPGSTDTQYFGPGTRLTVL.

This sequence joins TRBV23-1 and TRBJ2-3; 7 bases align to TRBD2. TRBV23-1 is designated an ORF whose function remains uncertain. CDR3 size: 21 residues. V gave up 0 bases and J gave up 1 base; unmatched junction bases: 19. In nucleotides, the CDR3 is TGCGCCAGCAGTCAATCGCTCTCATGGCTGCGCTCGCGGGAGTGCACAGATACGCAGTATTTT. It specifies CASSQSLSWLRSRECTDTQYF.

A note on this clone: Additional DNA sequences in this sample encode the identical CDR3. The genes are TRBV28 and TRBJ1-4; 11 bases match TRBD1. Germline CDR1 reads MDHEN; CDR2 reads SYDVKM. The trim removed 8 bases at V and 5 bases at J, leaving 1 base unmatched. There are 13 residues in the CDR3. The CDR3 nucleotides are TGTGCCAGCTGGGACAGGGGGAATGAAAAACTGTTTTTT. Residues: CASWDRGNEKLFF.

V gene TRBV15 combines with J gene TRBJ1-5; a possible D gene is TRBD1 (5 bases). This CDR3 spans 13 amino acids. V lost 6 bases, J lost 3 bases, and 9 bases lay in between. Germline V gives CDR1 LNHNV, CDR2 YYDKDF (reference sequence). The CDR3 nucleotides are TGTGCCACCAGTGAACAGGCCAATCAGCCCCAGCATTTT. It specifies CATSEQANQPQHF.

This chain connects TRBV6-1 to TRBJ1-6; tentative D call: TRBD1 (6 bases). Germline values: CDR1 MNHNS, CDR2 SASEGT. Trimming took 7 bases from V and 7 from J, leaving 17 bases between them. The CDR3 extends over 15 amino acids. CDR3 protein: CASTDGGLLNSPLHF. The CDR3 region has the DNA TGTGCCAGCACAGACGGGGGGCTGTTAAATTCACCCCTCCACTTT.

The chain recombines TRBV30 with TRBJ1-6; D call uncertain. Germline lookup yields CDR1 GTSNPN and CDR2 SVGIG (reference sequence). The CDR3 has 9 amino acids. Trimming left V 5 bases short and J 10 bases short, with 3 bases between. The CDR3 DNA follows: TGTGCCTGGTACTCACCCCTCCACTTT. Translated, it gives CAWYSPLHF.

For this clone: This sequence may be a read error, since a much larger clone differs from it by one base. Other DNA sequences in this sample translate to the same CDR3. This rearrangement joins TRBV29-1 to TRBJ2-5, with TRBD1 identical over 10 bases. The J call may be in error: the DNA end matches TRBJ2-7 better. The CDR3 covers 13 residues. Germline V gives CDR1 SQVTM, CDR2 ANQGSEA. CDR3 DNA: TGTAGCGCTTCGACAGGGGGCAACTACGAGCAGTACTTC. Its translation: CSASTGGNYEQYF.

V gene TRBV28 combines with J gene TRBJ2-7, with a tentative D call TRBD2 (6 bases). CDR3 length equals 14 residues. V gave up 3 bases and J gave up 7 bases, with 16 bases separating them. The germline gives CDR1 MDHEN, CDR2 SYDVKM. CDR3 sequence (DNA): TGTGCCAGCAGTTTCGCAGGACGGGGGTGGGAGCAGTACTTC. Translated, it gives CASSFAGRGWEQYF. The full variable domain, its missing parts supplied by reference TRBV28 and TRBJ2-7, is DVKVTQSSRYLVKRTGEKVFLECVQDMDHENMFWYRQDPGLGLRLIYFSYDVKMKEKGDIPEGYSVSREKKERFSLILESASTNQTSMYLCASSFAGRGWEQYFGPGTRLTVT.

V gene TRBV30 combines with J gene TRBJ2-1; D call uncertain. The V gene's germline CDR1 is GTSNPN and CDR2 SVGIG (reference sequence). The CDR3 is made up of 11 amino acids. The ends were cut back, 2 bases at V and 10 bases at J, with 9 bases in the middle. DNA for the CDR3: TGTGCCTGGAGTCGAGTTCTCGAGCAGTTCTTC. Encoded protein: CAWSRVLEQFF.